One TCR beta chain is described in this entry. Its specificity is not known. Germline V CDR1 and CDR2: MNHEY, SMNVEV (reference sequence). The CDR3 consists of 19 residues. V was pared by 5 bases and J by 5 bases, with 23 bases of the junction left unmatched. The sample comes from a study of cytomegalovirus exposure and HLA in healthy donors. About the study: Falling in the Caucasian-associated ancestry cluster were 81% of under 450 genotyped donors.

Use of 60 Vbeta and 13 Jbeta primers characterized the PCR. Sequencing was performed with immunoSEQ multiplex PCR; in TCRdb, only in-frame clones are kept and a portion is missing. The data contain a few hundred thousand clones, 80% of them seen just once; the ten biggest clones take up about 0.28%. General study results and limits: Prediction of most subjects' HLA-A and HLA-B alleles by TCR beta sequences was reportedly accurate.

The receptor's source is a girl aged 2 to 9 in good health and CMV-seronegative. The chain couples TRBV27 to TRBJ2-7, with 8 bases lining up with TRBD2. Sequenced: PBMCs. The CDR3 DNA follows: TGTGCCAGCAGTAGGGTACAACTAGCGGTACCTAGGGGTGTGGACGAGCAGTACTTC. Its protein product is CASSRVQLAVPRGVDEQYF.